The clone carrying this T cell receptor beta chain was seen a handful of times. Its antigen is undetermined. Other DNA sequences in the same sample also yield this CDR3. Using three donor pairs, the authors sequenced unstimulated naive, memory, effector memory and TEMRA subsets. This entry belongs to a study of siplizumab effects on memory and regulatory T cells. Notes on the study in general: Mean Treg-derived proportions of mappable alloreactive CD4+ clones were 68.8% for siplizumab and about 28% for controls.

Generated by immunoSEQ multiplex PCR, the TCRdb table keeps only in-frame clones and is missing some. The sample shows just over 60,000 clones, roughly 78% of them seen only once. Trimming pared 6 bases from V and 3 bases from J, leaving 15 bases between. The CDR3 loop spans 14 amino acids. Looked up from germline, CDR1 is MNHEY and CDR2 is SVGAGI. The TCR originated in a human donor in good health. The sequenced sample was memory CD4+ T cells sorted from blood. This rearrangement joins TRBV6-5 to TRBJ2-7, with a possible D match to TRBD1 (6 bases). The CDR3 spells CASSRTGTNYEQYF. The CDR3 DNA is TGTGCCAGCAGCCGTACAGGGACAAACTACGAGCAGTACTTC.